The text below deals with one TCR beta chain. This specimen comes from a study of blood T cell repertoires in COVID-19. Overall study: The study drew acute and convalescent COVID-19 samples from the United States, Italy and Spain. From T cells, B-cell-depleted T cells, or PBMCs came the material, which was cDNA or gDNA.

Germline V lookup: CDR1 SGHTA, CDR2 FQGNSA. This CDR3 is 16 amino acids long. V was clipped by 5 bases and J by 2 bases; unmatched bases: 5. In the source study's methods: Scientists estimated how many nucleated cells there were by amplifying reference gene primers. Here immunoSEQ multiplex PCR was the method, and the copy in TCRdb shows in-frame clones only, minus some. From that table come the V and J calls and clone size; the DNA was used to work out D and trimming. The sample records 180,000 or so clones, 90% being singletons. The receptor comes from a man aged 45-65 years with acute or convalescent COVID-19. The chain carries TRBV7-2 and TRBJ2-3, with 12 bases fitting TRBD2. The material sequenced was peripheral blood. The CDR3 region has the DNA TGTGCCAGCAGCACCAGACTAGCGGGGGTCACAGATACGCAGTATTTT. This gives the protein CASSTRLAGVTDTQYF.